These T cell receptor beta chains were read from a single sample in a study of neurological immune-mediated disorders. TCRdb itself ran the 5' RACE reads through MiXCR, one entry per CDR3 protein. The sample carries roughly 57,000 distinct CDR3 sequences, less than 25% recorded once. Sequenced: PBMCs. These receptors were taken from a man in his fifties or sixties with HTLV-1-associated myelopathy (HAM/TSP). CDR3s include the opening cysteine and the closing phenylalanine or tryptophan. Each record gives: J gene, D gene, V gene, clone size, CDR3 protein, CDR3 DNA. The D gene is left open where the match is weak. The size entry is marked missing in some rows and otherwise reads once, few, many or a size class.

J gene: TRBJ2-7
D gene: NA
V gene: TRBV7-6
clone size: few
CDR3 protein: CASSLPRSYEQYF
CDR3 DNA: TGTGCCAGCAGCTTACCCAGATCCTACGAGCAGTACTTC

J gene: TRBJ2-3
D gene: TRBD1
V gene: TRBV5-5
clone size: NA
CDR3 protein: CASSLGQGGSDTQYF
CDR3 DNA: TGTGCCAGCAGCCTGGGACAGGGCGGTTCAGATACGCAGTATTTT

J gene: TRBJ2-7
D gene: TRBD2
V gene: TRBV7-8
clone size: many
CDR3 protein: CASSLAPAGGNYEQYF
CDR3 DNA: TGTGCCAGCAGCTTAGCGCCGGCGGGAGGGAACTACGAGCAGTACTTC

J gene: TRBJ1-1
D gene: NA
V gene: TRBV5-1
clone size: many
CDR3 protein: CASSRLDLGTEAFF
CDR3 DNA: TGCGCCAGCAGTCGGCTAGACCTTGGGACTGAAGCTTTCTTT

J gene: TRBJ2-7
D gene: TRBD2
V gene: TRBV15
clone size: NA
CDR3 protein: CATSPTPKSGSEQYF
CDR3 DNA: TGTGCCACGTCACCTACACCCAAAAGCGGGAGCGAGCAGTACTTC

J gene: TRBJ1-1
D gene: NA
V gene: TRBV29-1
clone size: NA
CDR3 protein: CSSSPSPNTEAFF
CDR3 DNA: TGCAGCTCTTCCCCGAGCCCGAACACTGAAGCTTTCTTT

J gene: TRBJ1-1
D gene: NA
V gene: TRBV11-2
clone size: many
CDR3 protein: CASSHDHNGNTEAFF
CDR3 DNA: TGTGCCAGCAGCCACGACCATAACGGGAACACTGAAGCTTTCTTT

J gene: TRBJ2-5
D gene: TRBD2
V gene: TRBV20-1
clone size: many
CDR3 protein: CSAVLWASGRGETQYF
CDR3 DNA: TGCAGTGCAGTATTGTGGGCTAGCGGGAGGGGAGAGACCCAGTACTTC

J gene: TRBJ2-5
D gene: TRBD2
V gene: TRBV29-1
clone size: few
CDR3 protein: CSVENRLAEQETQYF
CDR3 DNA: TGCAGCGTTGAGAACCGCCTAGCGGAACAAGAGACCCAGTACTTC

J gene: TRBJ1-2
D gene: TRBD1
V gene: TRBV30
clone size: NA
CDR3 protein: CAWSVQTGSYTF
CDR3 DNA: TGTGCCTGGAGTGTTCAGACAGGGTCCTACACCTTC

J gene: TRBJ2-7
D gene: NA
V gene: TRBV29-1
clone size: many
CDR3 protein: CSVDTSGEQYF
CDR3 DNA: TGCAGCGTTGACACGAGCGGCGAGCAGTACTTC

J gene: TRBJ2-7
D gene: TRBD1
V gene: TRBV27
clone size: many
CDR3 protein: CASSSTGTGSSYEQYF
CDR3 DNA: TGTGCCAGCAGTTCGACCGGGACAGGGTCCTCCTACGAGCAGTACTTC